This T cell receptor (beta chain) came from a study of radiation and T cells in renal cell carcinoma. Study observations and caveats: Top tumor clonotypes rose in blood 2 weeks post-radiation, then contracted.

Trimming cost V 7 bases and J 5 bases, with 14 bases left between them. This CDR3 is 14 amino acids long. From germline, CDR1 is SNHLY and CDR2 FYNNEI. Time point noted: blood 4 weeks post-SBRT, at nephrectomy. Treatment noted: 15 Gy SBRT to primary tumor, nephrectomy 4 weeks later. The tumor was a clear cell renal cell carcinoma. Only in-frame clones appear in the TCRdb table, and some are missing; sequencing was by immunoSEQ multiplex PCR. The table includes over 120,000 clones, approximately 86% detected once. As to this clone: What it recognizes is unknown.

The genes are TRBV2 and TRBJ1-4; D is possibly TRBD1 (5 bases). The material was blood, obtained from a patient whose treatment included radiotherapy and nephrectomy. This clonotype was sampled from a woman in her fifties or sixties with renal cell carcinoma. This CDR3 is CASTAGTGNEKLFF. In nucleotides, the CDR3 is TGTGCCAGCACTGCCGGGACGGGGAATGAAAAACTGTTTTTT. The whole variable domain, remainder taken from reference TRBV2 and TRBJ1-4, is EPEVTQTPSHQVTQMGQEVILRCVPISNHLYFYWYRQILGQKVEFLVSFYNNEISEKSEIFDDQFSVERPDGSNFTLKIRSTKLEDSAMYFCASTAGTGNEKLFFGSGTQLSVL.